The T cell receptor (beta chain) described here comes from a study of identical twins. This clonotype was seen ten or more times. The target antigen is unknown. V trimming: 5 bases; J trimming: 3 bases; junction bases outside the gene matches: 6. Germline CDR1 and CDR2: SQVTM and ANQGSEA. This CDR3 has 14 amino acids. Notes on the study in general: While abundant cord blood beta clonotypes carried fewer insertions, memory repertoires showed no such pattern.

TCRdb re-derived calls from the 5' RACE reads in MiXCR, one entry per CDR3 protein. This table has fewer than 650,000 distinct CDR3 sequences, roughly 6.6% appearing once. The same data also went into a second study, on yellow fever vaccine responses in identical twins.

Sequenced input: PBMCs. The rearrangement uses TRBV29-1 and TRBJ2-5, with 10 bases lining up with TRBD2. This TCR was recovered from a woman between 18 and 29 years old in good health. The CDR3 is CSVTSGKGEETQYF. CDR3 DNA sequence: TGCAGCGTTACTAGCGGGAAGGGGGAAGAGACCCAGTACTTC.